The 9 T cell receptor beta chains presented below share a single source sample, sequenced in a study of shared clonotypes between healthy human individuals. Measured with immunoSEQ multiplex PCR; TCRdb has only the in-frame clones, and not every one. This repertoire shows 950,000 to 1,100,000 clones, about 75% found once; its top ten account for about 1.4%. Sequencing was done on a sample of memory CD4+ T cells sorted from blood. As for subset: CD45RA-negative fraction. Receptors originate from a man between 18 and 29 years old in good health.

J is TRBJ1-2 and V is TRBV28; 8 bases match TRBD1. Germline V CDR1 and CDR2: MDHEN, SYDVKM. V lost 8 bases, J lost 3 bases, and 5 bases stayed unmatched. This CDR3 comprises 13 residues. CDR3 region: CASAGQGYYGYTF. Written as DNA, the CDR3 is TGTGCCAGCGCCGGACAGGGATACTATGGCTACACCTTC.

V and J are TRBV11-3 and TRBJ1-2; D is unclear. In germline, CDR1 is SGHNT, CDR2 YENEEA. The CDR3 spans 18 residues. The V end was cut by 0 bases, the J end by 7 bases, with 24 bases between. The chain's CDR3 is CASSLEAPDPTRWSGYTF. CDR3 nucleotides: TGTGCCAGCAGCTTAGAGGCCCCCGACCCTACCAGGTGGTCTGGCTACACCTTC.

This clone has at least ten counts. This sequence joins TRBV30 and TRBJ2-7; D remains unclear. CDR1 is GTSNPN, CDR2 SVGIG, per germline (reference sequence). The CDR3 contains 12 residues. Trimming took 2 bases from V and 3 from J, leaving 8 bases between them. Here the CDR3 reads CAWSLGYYEQYF. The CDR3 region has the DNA TGTGCCTGGAGTTTAGGGTACTACGAGCAGTACTTC.

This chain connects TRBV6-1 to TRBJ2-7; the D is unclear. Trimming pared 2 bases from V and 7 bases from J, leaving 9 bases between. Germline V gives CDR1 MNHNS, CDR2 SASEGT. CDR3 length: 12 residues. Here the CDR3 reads CASSELKGEQYF. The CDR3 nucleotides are TGTGCCAGCAGTGAACTTAAAGGAGAGCAGTACTTC.

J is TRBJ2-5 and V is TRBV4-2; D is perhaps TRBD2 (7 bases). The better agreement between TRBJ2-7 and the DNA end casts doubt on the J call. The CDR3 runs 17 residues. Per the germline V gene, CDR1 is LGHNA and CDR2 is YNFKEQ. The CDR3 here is CASSQDDPRGAGTEQYF. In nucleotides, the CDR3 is TGTGCCAGCAGCCAAGATGACCCTCGGGGGGCAGGGACCGAGCAGTACTTC.

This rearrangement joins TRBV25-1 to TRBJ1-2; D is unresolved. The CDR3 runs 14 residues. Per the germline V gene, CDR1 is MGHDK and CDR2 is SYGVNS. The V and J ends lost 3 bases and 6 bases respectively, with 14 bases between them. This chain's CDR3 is CASSDNTVSHGYTF. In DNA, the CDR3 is TGTGCCAGCAGTGATAATACTGTATCTCATGGCTACACCTTC.

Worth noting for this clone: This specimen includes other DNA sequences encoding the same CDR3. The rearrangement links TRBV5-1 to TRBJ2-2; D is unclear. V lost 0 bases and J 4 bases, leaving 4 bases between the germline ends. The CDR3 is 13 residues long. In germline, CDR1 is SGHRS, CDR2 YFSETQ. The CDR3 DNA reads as TGCGCCAGCAGCTTGGCGGGCACCGGGGAGCTGTTTTTT. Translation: CASSLAGTGELFF. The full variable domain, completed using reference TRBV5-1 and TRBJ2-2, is KAGVTQTPRYLIKTRGQQVTLSCSPISGHRSVSWYQQTPGQGLQFLFEYFSETQRNKGNFPGRFSGRQFSNSRSEMNVSTLELGDSALYLCASSLAGTGELFFGEGSRLTVL.

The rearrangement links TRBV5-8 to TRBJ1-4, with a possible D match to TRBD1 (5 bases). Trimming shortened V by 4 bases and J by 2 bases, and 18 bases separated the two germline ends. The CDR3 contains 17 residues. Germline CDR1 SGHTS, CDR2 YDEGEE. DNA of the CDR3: TGTGCCAGCAGCCAGGGACTCTACGCGGGGACTAATGAAAAACTGTTTTTT. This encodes CASSQGLYAGTNEKLFF. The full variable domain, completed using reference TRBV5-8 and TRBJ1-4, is EAGVTQSPTHLIKTRGQQATLRCSPISGHTSVYWYQQALGLGLQFLLWYDEGEERNRGNFPPRFSGRQFPNYSSELNVNALELEDSALYLCASSQGLYAGTNEKLFFGSGTQLSVL.

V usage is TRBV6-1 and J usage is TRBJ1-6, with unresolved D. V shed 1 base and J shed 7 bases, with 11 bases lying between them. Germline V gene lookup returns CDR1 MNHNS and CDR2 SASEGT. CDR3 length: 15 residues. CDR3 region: CASSEGVKGNSPLHF. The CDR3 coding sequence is TGTGCCAGCAGTGAAGGTGTAAAGGGAAATTCACCCCTCCACTTT.